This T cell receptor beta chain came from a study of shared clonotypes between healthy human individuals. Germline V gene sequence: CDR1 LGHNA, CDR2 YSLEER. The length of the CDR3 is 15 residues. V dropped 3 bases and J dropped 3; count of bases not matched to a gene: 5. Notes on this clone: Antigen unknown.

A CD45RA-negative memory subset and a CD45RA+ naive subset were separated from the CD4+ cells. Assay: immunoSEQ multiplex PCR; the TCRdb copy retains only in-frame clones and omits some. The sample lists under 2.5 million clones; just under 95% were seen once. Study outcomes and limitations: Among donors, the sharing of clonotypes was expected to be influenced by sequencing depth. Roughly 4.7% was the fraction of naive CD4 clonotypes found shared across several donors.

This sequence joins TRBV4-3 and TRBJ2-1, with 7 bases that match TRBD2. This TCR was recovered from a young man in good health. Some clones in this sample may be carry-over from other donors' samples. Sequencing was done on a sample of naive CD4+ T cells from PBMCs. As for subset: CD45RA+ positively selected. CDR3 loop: CASSQGLADYNEQFF. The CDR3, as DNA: TGCGCCAGCAGCCAGGGCCTAGCGGACTACAATGAGCAGTTCTTC.